This TCR beta chain was observed in a study of monozygotic twins with inflammatory bowel disease. About this clonotype: As yet, its antigen is unknown.

Study-wide findings and caveats: Patient-to-patient differences in immunosuppressive treatment may have added variability to the repertoires. Other individuals had fewer clonotypes in common with IBD patients than with healthy twins, especially with disease activity. Differing T cell subtypes remained indistinguishable.

UMIs bearing a 6-nucleotide sample barcode were added through template switching. TCRdb reprocessed the 5' RACE reads and reports one entry per CDR3 protein, with no DNA. Here the sample table reports fewer than 450,000 distinct CDR3 sequences. The receptor comes from a human donor with ulcerative colitis or Crohn's disease, or a healthy co-twin of an affected twin (not recorded which). Sample: blood.

The chain's CDR3 is CASSLWGSGGQETQYF. The rearrangement joins TRBV12-3 or TRBV12-4 to TRBJ2-5; TCRdb's assignment of TRBD2 cannot be checked, as there is no DNA. The CDR3 covers 16 residues.